This passage covers 17 T cell receptor beta chains from one sample sequenced in a study of long-term antiretroviral therapy in people with HIV. Survey level was the resolution at which the v3.0 immunoSEQ assay ran. Clones were read by immunoSEQ multiplex PCR, and TCRdb kept only the in-frame ones, dropping some. The sample consists of nearly 11,000 clones, about 88% of them appearing once. This specimen was unsorted PBMCs, taken roughly 7 years after starting antiretroviral therapy. These TCRs come from a man aged 50 to 59 with HIV.

The chain is built from TRBV9 and TRBJ1-4, with TRBD1 matching 8 bases. CDR1 and CDR2 from the germline V gene are SGDLS and YYNGEE. The junction had 8 bases not matched to a gene; V was cut back by 4 bases and J by 0 bases. The CDR3 consists of 17 residues. Here the CDR3 reads CASSHADRGTTNEKLFF. Here the CDR3 DNA reads TGTGCCAGCAGCCATGCCGACAGGGGCACAACTAATGAAAAACTGTTTTTT.

The rearrangement joins TRBV11-2 to TRBJ1-3; D is unresolved. The V and J ends lost 4 bases and 0 bases respectively, with 13 bases between them. The CDR3 length is 16 residues. Germline lookup yields CDR1 SGHAT and CDR2 FQNNGV. Here the CDR3 DNA reads TGTGCCAGCAGCTCCAACCCCGGGATCTCTGGAAACACCATATATTTT. Translating it yields CASSSNPGISGNTIYF.

This clone was detected only once. The chain combines TRBV27 with TRBJ1-1; D is ambiguous. The ends were cut back, 9 bases at V and 4 bases at J, with 15 bases in the middle. The CDR3 extends over 13 amino acids. Germline V gene lookup returns CDR1 MNHEY and CDR2 SMNVEV (reference sequence). CDR3: CASTYGVGTEAFF. The CDR3 coding sequence is TGTGCCAGTACCTACGGGGTGGGCACTGAAGCTTTCTTT.

CDR3 sequence reads: CSVVNLGYEQYF. CDR3 DNA: TGCAGCGTCGTCAACCTGGGCTACGAGCAGTACTTC. This rearrangement joins TRBV29-1 to TRBJ2-7; D is unresolved. The CDR3 contains 12 residues. Germline V gene data show CDR1 as SQVTM and CDR2 as ANQGSEA. V was cut by 6 bases and J by 3 bases, with 12 bases left in between.

The V call is TRBV15, the J call TRBJ2-3, with 7 bases fitting TRBD1. The CDR3 sequence is 15 residues long. V dropped 3 bases and J dropped 2; count of bases not matched to a gene: 5. The V gene's germline CDR1 is LNHNV and CDR2 YYDKDF (reference sequence). The CDR3 coding sequence is TGTGCCACCAGCAGCCGGGACAGTATCACAGATACGCAGTATTTT. Its protein is CATSSRDSITDTQYF.

Within the sample, this clone is medium-sized. The chain employs TRBV7-9 and TRBJ2-5, with 8 nucleotides matching TRBD2. Germline V gene sequence: CDR1 SEHNR, CDR2 FQNEAQ (reference sequence). V lost 5 bases to trimming and J lost 9 bases; unmatched junction nucleotides: 5. The CDR3 loop spans 12 amino acids. This CDR3 is CASSPGLAAQYF. The CDR3 bases are TGTGCCAGCAGCCCTGGACTAGCCGCCCAGTACTTC.

V is TRBV5-4 and J is TRBJ2-7; D is perhaps TRBD1 or TRBD2 (5 bases each). Germline V gene data show CDR1 as SGHNT and CDR2 as YYREEE (reference sequence). V lost 5 bases and J 2 bases, leaving 17 bases between the germline ends. There are 15 residues in the CDR3. In DNA, the CDR3 is TGTGCCAGCAGTTCGGGCCGGGGCTGGGCCTACGAGCAGTACTTC. This encodes CASSSGRGWAYEQYF.

The rearrangement links TRBV5-5 to TRBJ1-1, with no clear D. The CDR3 consists of 13 residues. CDR1 is SGHKS, CDR2 YYEKEE, per germline (reference sequence). The germline V and J ends were trimmed by 4 bases and 3 bases, with 10 bases remaining between them. The CDR3 nucleotides are TGTGCCAGCAGCCTTTTTAGGGACACTGAAGCTTTCTTT. Protein sequence: CASSLFRDTEAFF.

CDR3 nucleotides: TGTGCCAGCAGTTTTTCGAGGGGAACGTGGGATGAGCAGTTCTTC. It translates to CASSFSRGTWDEQFF. The genes are TRBV6-5 and TRBJ2-1, with D perhaps matching TRBD1 or TRBD2 (5 bases each). The germline CDR1 and CDR2 sequences are MNHEY and SVGAGI. The CDR3 length is 15 residues. Trimming shortened V by 4 bases and J by 8 bases, and 18 bases separated the two germline ends.

This sequence joins TRBV19 and TRBJ1-2; D unclear. CDR1 is LNHDA, CDR2 SQIVND, per germline (reference sequence). V lost 1 base to trimming and J lost 4 bases, with 10 bases between them. This CDR3 region has 14 residues. The chain's CDR3 is CASSIVGSFYGYTF. The CDR3 DNA reads TGTGCCAGTAGTATAGTTGGCAGCTTCTATGGCTACACCTTC.

J is TRBJ2-3 and V is TRBV7-2, with TRBD2 identical over 9 bases. The germline gives CDR1 SGHTA, CDR2 FQGNSA. This CDR3 has 16 residues. The V segment lost 3 bases and the J segment 2 bases; nucleotides outside the gene matches: 6. This CDR3 is CASSLIAGAFTDTQYF. The CDR3 DNA reads as TGTGCCAGCAGCTTGATAGCGGGGGCCTTCACAGATACGCAGTATTTT. Drawing the rest from reference TRBV7-2 and TRBJ2-3, the complete variable domain is GAGVSQSPSNKVTEKGKDVELRCDPISGHTALYWYRQSLGQGLEFLIYFQGNSAPDKSGLPSDRFSAERTGGSVSTLTIQRTQQEDSAVYLCASSLIAGAFTDTQYFGPGTRLTVL.

The chain combines TRBV21-1 with TRBJ1-6; the table gives TRBD1 as D, unverified against the DNA. TRBV21-1 has pseudogene status. The CDR3 length is 16 residues. The CDR3 spells CASSTHSETGYSPLHF. The CDR3 region has the DNA TGTGCCAGCAGCACTCATTCTGAGACAGGCTATTCACCCCTCCACTTT.

The rearrangement uses TRBV6-1 and TRBJ2-1; 13 bases match TRBD2. Trimming cost V 4 bases and J 4 bases; bases outside gene matches: 1. Germline V gives CDR1 MNHNS, CDR2 SASEGT. The CDR3 extends over 15 amino acids. As DNA, the CDR3 is TGTGCCAGCAGTGGGACTAGCGGGGGATACAATGAGCAGTTCTTC. Protein: CASSGTSGGYNEQFF.

The rearrangement joins TRBV20-1 to TRBJ2-5; D is unresolved. The CDR3 loop spans 11 amino acids. Trimming took off 2 bases at V and 1 base at J, with 2 bases between the two ends. The V gene's germline CDR1 is DFQATT and CDR2 SNEGSKA (reference sequence). CDR3 sequence: CSARLQETQYF. CDR3 bases: TGCAGTGCTAGACTCCAAGAGACCCAGTACTTC.

The chain has TRBV9 and TRBJ1-2, with 12 positions matching TRBD1. This CDR3 spans 17 amino acids. Germline CDR1 reads SGDLS; CDR2 reads YYNGEE. Trimming at V came to 0 bases and at J to 8 bases, leaving 11 bases not matched to a gene. The CDR3 bases are TGTGCCAGCAGCGTAGACTACGAGGGACAGGGGGCGCAGGGCTACACCTTC. As protein: CASSVDYEGQGAQGYTF.

CDR3 loop: CASSRTLSLDEDTEAFF. CDR3 nucleotide sequence: TGTGCCAGCAGTCGGACACTCAGCTTGGATGAGGACACTGAAGCTTTCTTT. The genes are TRBV27 and TRBJ1-1; possibly TRBD1 for D (5 bases). Per germline, CDR1 MNHEY and CDR2 SMNVEV (reference sequence). V was pared by 5 bases and J by 3 bases, with 22 bases between. This CDR3 contains 17 residues.

The CDR3 coding sequence is TGTGCCAGTAGTATTACGGGGCTCGAGGGGAGCAATCAGCCCCAGCATTTT. Translated, it gives CASSITGLEGSNQPQHF. The J gene is TRBJ1-5, the V gene TRBV19; a possible D gene is TRBD1 (5 bases). This CDR3 is 17 amino acids long. Germline CDR1 reads LNHDA; CDR2 reads SQIVND (reference sequence). V shed 3 bases and J shed 1 base, with 16 bases lying between them.